This T cell receptor beta chain was recovered during a study of cytomegalovirus exposure and HLA in healthy donors. Study-level information: The 666 first-cohort repertoires shared a platform with the 130 or so validation repertoires, as reported in a later analysis. General observations from the study: The TCR clusters that emerged in the first cohort tended, a later analysis found, to co-occur in the 120 or so validation repertoires. The study designated about 160 TCR beta chains cytomegalovirus-associated.

This table comes from immunoSEQ multiplex PCR, and its TCRdb copy is limited to in-frame clones, with some not included. The sample yields about 88,000 clones, about four fifths seen once. Concerning this clone itself: Its cognate antigen is unknown.

There are 14 residues in the CDR3. The germline CDR1 and CDR2 sequences are MDHEN and SYDVKM. After removal of 6 bases from V and 7 bases from J, the junction contained 8 bases not matched to a gene. The chain carries TRBV28 and TRBJ1-5; TRBD1 matches 8 bases. This TCR was sampled from a woman aged 18-29 years in good health and CMV-seropositive. Sequences were obtained from PBMCs. The CDR3, as DNA: TGTGCCAGCAGACTTGACAGGGGAGGCCAGCCCCAGCATTTT. Its protein product is CASRLDRGGQPQHF. The full variable domain, completed using reference TRBV28 and TRBJ1-5, is DVKVTQSSRYLVKRTGEKVFLECVQDMDHENMFWYRQDPGLGLRLIYFSYDVKMKEKGDIPEGYSVSREKKERFSLILESASTNQTSMYLCASRLDRGGQPQHFGDGTRLSIL.